This paragraph reports one T cell receptor beta chain. These data come from a study of Ad26.COV2.S vaccination and SARS-CoV-2 variants. Study information: In the study, Ad26.COV2.S was injected intramuscularly once, or twice 56 days apart.

The treatment: about 20 received Ad26.COV2.S at low or high dose, single or two shots; about 5 received placebo; per-sample allocation not given. Specimens were obtained on day 63 following the first vaccine or placebo injection. Sequencing was performed with immunoSEQ multiplex PCR; in TCRdb, only in-frame clones are kept and a portion is missing. Found here are about 350,000 clones, around 87% of them singletons; the top ten hold 3.4%. The V gene lost 3 bases and the J gene lost 11 bases, with 13 bases spanning the gap. From germline, CDR1 is DFQATT and CDR2 SNEGSKA (reference sequence). The CDR3 sequence is 11 residues long.

The V call is TRBV20-1, the J call TRBJ1-1; D possibly corresponds to TRBD1 (5 bases). This TCR was sampled from a person aged 18 to 59 who received the Ad26.COV2.S COVID-19 vaccine or a placebo. The sample consisted of peripheral blood, taken in a trial of Ad26.COV2.S vaccine versus placebo. The CDR3 nucleotides are TGCAGTGCTAGTCGGGGACTAGGCGCTTTCTTT. Amino acid sequence: CSASRGLGAFF.